This TCR beta chain was sequenced during a study of graft-versus-host responses after intestinal transplantation. Comments on this clone: Its antigen is undetermined.

Regarding the study as a whole: The study associated peak circulating GvH clone levels with early post-transplant HvG declines.

This CDR3 has 14 residues. Germline CDR1 and CDR2: SGDLS and YYNGEE. Trimming pared 0 bases from V and 7 bases from J, leaving 13 bases between. Profiling relied on immunoSEQ multiplex PCR, and the TCRdb table lists in-frame clones only, not all of them. The data show about 120,000 clones, with approximately 92% seen just once and 0.095% to 0.15% held by the top ten. The genes are TRBV9 and TRBJ1-1, with a possible D match to TRBD1 (5 bases). The sample in question was unstimulated CD4+ T cells sorted from spleen or lymph node cells, obtained before intestinal transplant. The source is a human donor who received an intestinal transplant. In nucleotides, the CDR3 is TGTGCCAGCAGCGTAGGGTCAGGTGGGGGTGAAGCTTTCTTT. This sequence encodes CASSVGSGGGEAFF.